Sequencing of this T cell receptor (beta chain) was carried out in a study of blood T cell repertoires in COVID-19. As for the study in general: Samples taken during acute and convalescent COVID-19 were collected in the United States, Italy and Spain. PBMCs, B-cell-depleted T cells, or T cells provided the cDNA or gDNA that made up the material.

The CDR3 runs 15 residues. V lost 4 bases and J lost 1; bases outside the gene matches: 1. Germline CDR1 MGHRA, CDR2 YSYEKL. In the authors' methods: The assay estimated nucleated cells by amplifying reference gene primers. The data were produced by immunoSEQ multiplex PCR, yet TCRdb's version contains in-frame clones alone and is incomplete. The V and J calls and clone size are taken from that table; D and trimming were inferred from the DNA. Of around 140,000 clones listed, about 81% are singletons. This TCR was sampled from a woman older than 75 with acute or convalescent COVID-19. This chain connects TRBV4-1 to TRBJ2-3; 11 bases fit TRBD2. Source material: peripheral blood. In nucleotides, the CDR3 is TGCGCCAGCAGCCCGGGACTAGCGGGCACAGATACGCAGTATTTT. It encodes CASSPGLAGTDTQYF.